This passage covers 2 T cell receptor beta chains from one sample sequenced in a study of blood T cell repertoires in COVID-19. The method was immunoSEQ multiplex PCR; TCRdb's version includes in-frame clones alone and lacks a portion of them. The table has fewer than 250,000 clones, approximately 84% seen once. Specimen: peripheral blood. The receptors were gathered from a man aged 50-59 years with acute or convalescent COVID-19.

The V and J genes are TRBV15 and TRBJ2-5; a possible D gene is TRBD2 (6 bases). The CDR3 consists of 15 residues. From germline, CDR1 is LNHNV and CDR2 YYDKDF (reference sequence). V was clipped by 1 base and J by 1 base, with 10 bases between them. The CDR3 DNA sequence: TGTGCCACCAGCAGAGCAGGGACTCTCCAAGAGACCCAGTACTTC. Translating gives CATSRAGTLQETQYF.

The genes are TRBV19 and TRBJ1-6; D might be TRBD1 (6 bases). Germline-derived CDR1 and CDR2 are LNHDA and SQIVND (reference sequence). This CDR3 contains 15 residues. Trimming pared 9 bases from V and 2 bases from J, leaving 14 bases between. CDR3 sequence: CARDSLGPYNSPLHF. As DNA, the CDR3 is TGTGCCAGGGACAGTTTGGGCCCCTATAATTCACCCCTCCACTTT.